Below are 7 T cell receptor beta chains sequenced from a single sample in a study of blood T cell repertoires in COVID-19 (dated by TCRdb to about 2020). The library was produced with the immunoSEQ multiplex PCR assay. The clones in this table, taken by TCRdb from immuneACCESS, are in-frame only. Not every clone is retained; where verified, under half of the shortfall comes from an unresolved V gene, and the cause of the rest is unknown. In this sample the table shows 200,000 to 300,000 clones, about 87% of which occur a single time. The ten largest clones add up to approximately 4.3% of the sample. Specimen: peripheral blood. These receptors all come from a man between 60 and 70 years old who had recovered from COVID-19.

This clone was seen once. The chain has TRBV7-2 and TRBJ1-1; no definite D call. The CDR3 runs 15 residues. The germline V and J ends were trimmed by 1 base and 1 base, with 10 bases remaining between them. CDR1 is SGHTA and CDR2 is FQGNSA in the germline V gene. CDR3 in amino acids: CASSLVAQANTEAFF. CDR3 DNA: TGTGCCAGCAGCTTAGTAGCGCAGGCGAACACTGAAGCTTTCTTT.

This rearrangement joins TRBV5-8 to TRBJ1-2; 8 positions agree with TRBD1. In germline, CDR1 is SGHTS, CDR2 YDEGEE. After removal of 3 bases from V and 5 bases from J, the junction contained 9 bases not matched to a gene. This CDR3 has 15 residues. In DNA form, the CDR3 reads TGTGCCAGCAGCTCCAACAGACAGGGGTTATATGGCTACACCTTC. This encodes CASSSNRQGLYGYTF. The full variable domain, its missing parts supplied by reference TRBV5-8 and TRBJ1-2, is EAGVTQSPTHLIKTRGQQATLRCSPISGHTSVYWYQQALGLGLQFLLWYDEGEERNRGNFPPRFSGRQFPNYSSELNVNALELEDSALYLCASSSNRQGLYGYTFGSGTRLTVV.

The chain links TRBV18 to TRBJ1-2, with D tentatively TRBD1 (6 bases). Between the trimmed V and J ends, which lost 3 bases and 0 bases, there was a span of 17 bases. There are 17 residues in the CDR3. Germline V lookup: CDR1 KGHSH, CDR2 LQKENI. CDR3 sequence: CASSPRKGDGANYGYTF. CDR3 nucleotides: TGTGCCAGCTCACCTCGGAAGGGGGACGGAGCTAACTATGGCTACACCTTC.

The chain combines TRBV25-1 with TRBJ1-5; TRBD1 might be the D (6 bases). The V gene lost 0 bases and the J gene lost 2 bases, with 14 bases spanning the gap. The CDR3 totals 17 residues. From germline, CDR1 is MGHDK and CDR2 SYGVNS. CDR3 sequence: CASSEYRGPICNQPQHF. The DNA of the CDR3 is TGTGCCAGCAGTGAATACAGGGGACCGATTTGCAATCAGCCCCAGCATTTT.

The rearrangement uses TRBV7-9 and TRBJ1-1, with no clear D. Germline V gene data show CDR1 as SEHNR and CDR2 as FQNEAQ (reference sequence). CDR3 length equals 11 residues. Trimming took off 5 bases at V and 7 bases at J, with 8 bases between the two ends. DNA of the CDR3: TGTGCCAGCAGCCTAATTGATGAAGCTTTCTTT. Amino acid sequence: CASSLIDEAFF.

This chain joins TRBV23-1 and TRBJ2-6; the D gene is possibly TRBD1 (6 bases). TRBV23-1 counts as an open reading frame of uncertain function. This CDR3 comprises 23 residues. The V end was cut by 0 bases, the J end by 0 bases, with 27 bases between. CDR3 bases: TGCGCCAGCAGTCAATCCGTCCCGAAATGTGGGCAGGGGTCCAACTCTGGGGCCAACGTCCTGACTTTC. Amino acids: CASSQSVPKCGQGSNSGANVLTF.

In this sample, this clone turned up a few times. The J gene is TRBJ2-7, the V gene TRBV18, with TRBD1 matching 7 bases. V shed 3 bases and J 0 bases; nucleotides not matched to a gene: 5. The CDR3 spans 15 residues. The germline V gene has CDR1 KGHSH and CDR2 LQKENI. Here the CDR3 reads CASSPTGLSSYEQYF. The CDR3 region has the DNA TGTGCCAGCTCACCGACAGGGTTGAGCTCCTACGAGCAGTACTTC. Using reference TRBV18 and TRBJ2-7 for the parts outside the CDR3, the full variable domain is NAGVMQNPRHLVRRRGQEARLRCSPMKGHSHVYWYRQLPEEGLKFMVYLQKENIIDESGMPKERFSAEFPKEGPSILRIQQVVRGDSAAYFCASSPTGLSSYEQYFGPGTRLTVT.